This T cell receptor (beta chain) emerged from a study of CXCR3-negative and CXCR3-positive naive CD8 T cells. General observations from the study: Diversity proved comparably high across both naive subsets and much lower in memory CD8+ cells. Greater hydrophobicity was found in TRB CDR3s of CXCR3-positive naive cells than of CXCR3-negative naive cells.

The CDR3 runs 20 residues. The germline V gene has CDR1 MDHEN and CDR2 SYDVKM. CD8+ T cell subsets were each sorted in triplicate, about 300,000 cells apiece. For this clonotype: Its antigen is currently unknown.

The TRB libraries of cDNA were built by UMI-labeled 5' RACE. TCRdb reprocessed the 5' RACE reads, keeping one entry per CDR3 protein, no DNA. The table gives some 120,000 distinct CDR3 sequences; the top ten clones make up about 0.34% of it. The chain joins TRBV28 to TRBJ2-1; TCRdb's D call, TRBD1, is unchecked because there is no DNA. The sequence was collected from a human donor in good health. Some clones in this sample may be carry-over from other donors' samples. Sequencing was performed on naive CXCR3+ CD8+ T cells from blood. The subset was: CD45RO-CCR7+CD27+CD95- naive CD8+ T cells expressing CXCR3 (TNR3+). The CDR3 loop reads CASSLPPPHKREESYNEQFF.